The 8 T cell receptor beta chains below were found in one sample sequenced in a study of cytomegalovirus exposure and HLA in healthy donors. Amplification used 60 Vbeta primers and 13 Jbeta primers. Profiled with immunoSEQ multiplex PCR; TCRdb holds only in-frame clones, not every one. Of about 160,000 clones in the sample, 85% were seen once. The source material was PBMCs. The receptors stem from a boy between 2 and 10 years old in good health and CMV-seronegative.

V usage is TRBV28 and J usage is TRBJ2-2; 8 positions match TRBD1. V lost 7 bases, J lost 1 base, and 5 bases stayed unmatched. The CDR3 consists of 15 residues. Germline CDR1 is MDHEN and CDR2 is SYDVKM. The CDR3 region has the DNA TGTGCCAGCATCCTGGGGACAGGGAACACCGGGGAGCTGTTTTTT. Translated: CASILGTGNTGELFF.

This rearrangement joins TRBV7-9 to TRBJ1-4; D uncertain. V lost 0 bases, J lost 5 bases, and 7 bases lay in between. Germline values: CDR1 SEHNR, CDR2 FQNEAQ (reference sequence). The length of the CDR3 is 14 residues. CDR3 in amino acids: CASSLARLNEKLFF. CDR3 bases: TGTGCCAGCAGCTTAGCCAGGCTAAATGAAAAACTGTTTTTT.

The gene calls are TRBV7-8 and TRBJ1-5; TRBD1 might be the D (6 bases). CDR3 length: 14 amino acids. CDR1 is SGHVS and CDR2 is FQNEAQ in the germline V gene. Trimming took off 5 bases at V and 6 bases at J, with 14 bases between the two ends. This chain's CDR3 is CASSPNRESQPQHF. CDR3 in DNA: TGTGCCAGCAGCCCCAACAGGGAAAGTCAGCCCCAGCATTTT.

The chain combines TRBV7-3 with TRBJ2-5, with TRBD2 identical over 10 bases. With V trimmed by 5 bases and J by 5 bases, 5 bases remained unmatched. Per the germline V gene, CDR1 is SGHTA and CDR2 is FQGTGA. The CDR3 consists of 14 residues. CDR3 amino acids: CASSASGRVETQYF. The CDR3 DNA reads as TGTGCCAGCAGCGCTAGCGGGAGAGTCGAGACCCAGTACTTC.

The genes are TRBV28 and TRBJ1-5; 7 bases are a match to TRBD1. This CDR3 has 14 residues. Germline assignment: CDR1 MDHEN and CDR2 SYDVKM. V shed 4 bases and J 7 bases; nucleotides not matched to a gene: 7. The CDR3: CASSSLTGTQPQHF. CDR3 in DNA: TGTGCCAGCAGTTCATTGACAGGGACGCAGCCCCAGCATTTT.

This rearrangement joins TRBV5-4 to TRBJ2-3; 7 bases line up with TRBD2. CDR3 size: 15 residues. Germline assignment: CDR1 SGHNT and CDR2 YYREEE (reference sequence). V was pared by 1 base and J by 2 bases, with 4 bases of the junction left unmatched. The CDR3 DNA reads as TGTGCCAGCAGCTTGTCTAGCGGACACACAGATACGCAGTATTTT. Its translation: CASSLSSGHTDTQYF.

This chain links TRBV7-3 with TRBJ2-1, with 10 bases aligning to TRBD2. In germline, CDR1 is SGHTA, CDR2 FQGTGA. CDR3 length: 17 residues. Trimming cost V 5 bases and J 3 bases; bases outside gene matches: 10. The CDR3 is CASSPRGASGSYNEQFF. CDR3 bases: TGTGCCAGCAGCCCTAGGGGCGCTAGCGGGAGCTACAATGAGCAGTTCTTC.

The chain carries TRBV2 and TRBJ2-7; TRBD1 might be the D (5 bases). CDR3 length: 17 residues. Trimming pared 6 bases from V and 3 bases from J, leaving 24 bases between. Germline assignment: CDR1 SNHLY and CDR2 FYNNEI. As DNA, the CDR3 is TGTGCCAGCAGAGCCAGGGTGTTAGGACCTCAGAACTACGAGCAGTACGTC. Translated: CASRARVLGPQNYEQYV.